Sequencing of this TCR beta chain was carried out in a study of cytomegalovirus exposure and HLA in healthy donors. The PCR had 60 Vbeta and 13 Jbeta primers. Sequencing was performed with immunoSEQ multiplex PCR; in TCRdb, only in-frame clones are kept and a portion is missing. The profile shows some 130,000 clones, roughly four fifths of them singletons. This clone has ten or more counts. Germline V lookup: CDR1 SGHTS, CDR2 YDEGEE. The CDR3 spans 14 residues. V lost 4 bases, J lost 7 bases, and 12 bases lay in between. V usage is TRBV5-8 and J usage is TRBJ1-6; maybe TRBD1 (6 bases). The sequenced sample was PBMCs. The clonotype originates from a woman in her thirties or forties in good health and CMV-seropositive. CDR3 bases: TGTGCCAGCAGCCCGCTCACAGGGAATTCACCCCTCCACTTT. Amino acid sequence: CASSPLTGNSPLHF.